This TCR beta chain was sequenced during a study of T cells in Graves' hyperthyroidism and ophthalmopathy. RNA transcripts gave rise to amplified TCR beta CDR3 regions. The HTBI primer set was used in a first-round RT-PCR of the TCR CDR3. TCRdb reprocessed the multiplex PCR reads via MiXCR and lists one record per CDR3 protein. In the table there are over 400,000 distinct CDR3 sequences, 22% of which are singletons. V lost 4 bases and J 6 bases, leaving 18 bases between the germline ends. Germline assignment: CDR1 LNHDA and CDR2 SQIVND (reference sequence). CDR3 length: 16 residues. Sequencing was carried out using blood. This chain uses TRBV19 with TRBJ1-4; D not resolved. The receptor was isolated from a woman aged 70 to 79 with Graves' ophthalmopathy. The DNA of the CDR3 is TGTGCCAGTAGTACCTACACAGACACCGGTTATGAAAAACTGTTTTTT. It translates to CASSTYTDTGYEKLFF. Full variable domain (remainder filled in from reference TRBV19 and TRBJ1-4): DGGITQSPKYLFRKEGQNVTLSCEQNLNHDAMYWYRQDPGQGLRLIYYSQIVNDFQKGDIAEGYSVSREKKESFPLTVTSAQKNPTAFYLCASSTYTDTGYEKLFFGSGTQLSVL.